This T cell receptor (beta chain) was documented in a study of cytomegalovirus exposure and HLA in healthy donors. In the study overall: The Caucasian-associated ancestry cluster contained 75% to 85% of the roughly 400 genotyped donors.

Primers included in the PCR were 60 Vbeta and 13 Jbeta primers. The method was immunoSEQ multiplex PCR; TCRdb's version includes in-frame clones alone and lacks a portion of them. The sample holds approximately 130,000 clones, 76% seen once. This CDR3 is built from 15 residues. CDR1 and CDR2 (germline): SGHNT, YYREEE (reference sequence). V was pared by 0 bases and J by 3 bases, with 11 bases between. Sequenced material: PBMCs. The receptor was derived from a female donor in good health and CMV-seropositive. V gene TRBV5-4 combines with J gene TRBJ2-3; the D gene is possibly TRBD2 (5 bases). The CDR3 bases are TGTGCCAGCAGCTTGGTGGGAGTGAGTACAGATACGCAGTATTTT. Its translation is CASSLVGVSTDTQYF.